Listed below are T cell receptor beta chains from one sample, sequenced in a study of siplizumab effects on memory and regulatory T cells. The repertoire was sequenced with immunoSEQ multiplex PCR; TCRdb's copy has only in-frame clones and lacks some. Found here are approximately 40,000 clones, 80% to 90% of them singletons; the top ten hold under 0.3%. The sequenced sample consisted of naive CD4+ T cells sorted from blood. All receptors come from a human donor in good health. Each CDR3 is given without its conserved first and last residue.

>TRBJ1-6|TRBV27
ASTRTGPPYNSPLH
>TRBJ1-4|TRBV7-9
ASSLAGTLEKLF
>TRBJ2-3|TRBV5-6
ASSSDVASTDTQY
>TRBJ2-7|TRBV2
ASSEQVGQY
>TRBJ1-5|TRBV6-1
ASRTGMSNQPQH
>TRBJ1-4|TRBV5-1
ASSLQGREEKLF
>TRBJ2-5|TRBV5-5
ASSLGEGAQETQY
>TRBJ2-7|TRBV11-2
ASSPGGWGEQY
>TRBJ2-2|TRBV7-9
ASSLDGYSGELF
>TRBJ1-4|TRBV10-3
ASQPGQGAEKLF
>TRBJ2-6|TRBV7-9
ASSPQGTGANVLT
>TRBJ2-5|TRBV18
ASSPPHGFRETQY
>TRBJ1-6|TRBV5-1
ASSPMDRRSPLH
>TRBJ1-1|TRBV30
ALGQGGTEAF
>TRBJ1-1|TRBV4-2
ASSQDTGDDTEAF
>TRBJ1-3|TRBV2
ASRGTAANTIY
>TRBJ1-3|TRBV7-9
ASSLARAKTSGNTIY
>TRBJ1-5|TRBV10-2
ASSTTRGGLGSNQPQH
>TRBJ1-1|TRBV4-2
ASSPIQTNTEAF
>TRBJ1-5|TRBV21-1
ASRGTDSFHQPQH
>TRBJ1-2|TRBV7-8
ASGARQAIFANYGYT
>TRBJ2-3|TRBV5-1
ASSLSPGSDTQY
>TRBJ2-7|TRBV9
ASSFGGGASYEQY
>TRBJ1-5|TRBV6-5
ASSTLDSNQPQH
>TRBJ1-3|TRBV28
ASSLITGLYRNTIY
>TRBJ1-1|TRBV23-1
ASSRTGTNTEAF
>TRBJ1-4|TRBV6-6
ASSYEPQGPNEKLF
>TRBJ2-2|TRBV5-1
ASSSTNGVGELF
>TRBJ1-5|TRBV6-1
ASSTAQDQPQH
>TRBJ2-6|TRBV4-1
ASSQDGGTSSGANVLT
>TRBJ1-3|TRBV5-1
ASSLAGIVGNTIY
>TRBJ2-3|TRBV7-6
ASSLRLASTDTQY
>TRBJ2-1|TRBV27
ASSLRHEQF
>TRBJ1-5|TRBV30
AWSWQGGNQPQH